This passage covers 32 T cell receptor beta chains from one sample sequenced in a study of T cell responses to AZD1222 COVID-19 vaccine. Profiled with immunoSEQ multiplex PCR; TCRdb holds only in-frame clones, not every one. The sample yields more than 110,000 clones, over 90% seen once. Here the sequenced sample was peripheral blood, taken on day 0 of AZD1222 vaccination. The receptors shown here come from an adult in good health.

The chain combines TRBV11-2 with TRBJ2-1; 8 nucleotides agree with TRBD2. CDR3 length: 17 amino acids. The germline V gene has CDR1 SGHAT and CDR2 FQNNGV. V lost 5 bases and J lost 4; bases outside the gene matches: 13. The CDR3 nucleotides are TGTGCCAGCAGCAACCTGTGGGCGGGAGGTTGGTACAATGAGCAGTTCTTC. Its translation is CASSNLWAGGWYNEQFF.

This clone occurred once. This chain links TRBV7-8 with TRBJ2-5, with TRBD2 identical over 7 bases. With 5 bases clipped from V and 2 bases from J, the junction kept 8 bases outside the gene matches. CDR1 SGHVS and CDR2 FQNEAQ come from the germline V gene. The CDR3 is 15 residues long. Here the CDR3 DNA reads TGTGCCAGCAGCGTAAGGACCGGGGGGCAAGAGACCCAGTACTTC. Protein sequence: CASSVRTGGQETQYF.

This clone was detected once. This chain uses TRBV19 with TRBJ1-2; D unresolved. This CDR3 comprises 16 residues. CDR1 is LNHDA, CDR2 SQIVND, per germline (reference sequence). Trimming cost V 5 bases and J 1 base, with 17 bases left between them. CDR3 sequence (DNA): TGTGCCAGTAGTCCATGGGAAGGGATTGGTAACTATGGCTACACCTTC. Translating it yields CASSPWEGIGNYGYTF.

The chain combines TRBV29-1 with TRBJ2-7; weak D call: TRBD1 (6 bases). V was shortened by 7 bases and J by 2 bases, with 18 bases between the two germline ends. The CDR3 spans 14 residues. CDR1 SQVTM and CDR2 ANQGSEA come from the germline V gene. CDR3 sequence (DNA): TGCAGCGCCGCACGGGCAGGGGCCCCCTACGAGCAGTACTTC. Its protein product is CSAARAGAPYEQYF.

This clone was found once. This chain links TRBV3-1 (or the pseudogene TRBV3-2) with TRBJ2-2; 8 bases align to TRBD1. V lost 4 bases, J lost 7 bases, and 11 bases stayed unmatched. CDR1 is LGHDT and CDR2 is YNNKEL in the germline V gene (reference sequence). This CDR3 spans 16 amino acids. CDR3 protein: CASSPRGLGRGGELFF. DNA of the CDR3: TGTGCCAGCAGCCCCAGGGGGCTGGGGCGTGGCGGGGAGCTGTTTTTT.

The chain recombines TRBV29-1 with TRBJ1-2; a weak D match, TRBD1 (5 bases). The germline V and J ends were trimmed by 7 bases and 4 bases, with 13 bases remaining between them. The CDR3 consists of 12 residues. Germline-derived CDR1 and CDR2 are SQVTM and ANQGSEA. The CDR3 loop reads CSDIDSLYGYTF. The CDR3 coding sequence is TGCAGCGACATCGACAGTCTCTATGGCTACACCTTC.

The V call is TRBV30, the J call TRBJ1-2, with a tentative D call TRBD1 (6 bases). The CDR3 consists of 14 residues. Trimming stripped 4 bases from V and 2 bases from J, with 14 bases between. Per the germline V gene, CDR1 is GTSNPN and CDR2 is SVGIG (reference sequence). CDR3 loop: CAWTGVEDNYGYTF. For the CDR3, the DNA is TGTGCCTGGACAGGGGTGGAGGACAACTATGGCTACACCTTC.

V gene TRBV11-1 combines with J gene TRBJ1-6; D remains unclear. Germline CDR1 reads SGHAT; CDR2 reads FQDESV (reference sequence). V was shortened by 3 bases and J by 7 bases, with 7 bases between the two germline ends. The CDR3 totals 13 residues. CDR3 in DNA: TGTGCCAGCAGCTTCGGCGTAAATTCACCCCTCCACTTT. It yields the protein CASSFGVNSPLHF. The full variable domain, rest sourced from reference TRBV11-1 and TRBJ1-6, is EAEVAQSPRYKITEKSQAVAFWCDPISGHATLYWYRQILGQGPELLVQFQDESVVDDSQLPKDRFSAERLKGVDSTLKIQPAELGDSAMYLCASSFGVNSPLHFGNGTRLTVT.

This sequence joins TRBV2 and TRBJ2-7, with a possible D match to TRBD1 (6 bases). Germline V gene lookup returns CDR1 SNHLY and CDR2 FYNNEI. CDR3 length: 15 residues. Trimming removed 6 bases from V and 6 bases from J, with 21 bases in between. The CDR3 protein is CASSAAWIVGGEQYF. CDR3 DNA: TGTGCCAGCAGCGCAGCCTGGATCGTAGGGGGCGAGCAGTACTTC.

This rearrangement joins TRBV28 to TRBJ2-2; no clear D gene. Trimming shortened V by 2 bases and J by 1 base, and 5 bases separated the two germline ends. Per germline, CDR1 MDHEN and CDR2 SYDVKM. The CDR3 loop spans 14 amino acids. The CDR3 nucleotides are TGTGCCAGCAGTTTACGGCGGAACACCGGGGAGCTGTTTTTT. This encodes CASSLRRNTGELFF.

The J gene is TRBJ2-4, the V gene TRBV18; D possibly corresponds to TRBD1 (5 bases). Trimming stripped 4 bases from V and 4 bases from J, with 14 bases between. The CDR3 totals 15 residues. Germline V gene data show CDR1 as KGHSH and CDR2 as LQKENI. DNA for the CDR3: TGTGCCAGCTCACGGTCCGGACAAATGAAAAACATTCAGTACTTC. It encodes CASSRSGQMKNIQYF.

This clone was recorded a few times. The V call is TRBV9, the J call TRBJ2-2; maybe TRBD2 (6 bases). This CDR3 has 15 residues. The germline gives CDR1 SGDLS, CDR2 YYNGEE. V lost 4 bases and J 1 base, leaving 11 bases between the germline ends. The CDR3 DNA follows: TGTGCCAGCAGCCCGGGGGTAATGAACACCGGGGAGCTGTTTTTT. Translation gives CASSPGVMNTGELFF.

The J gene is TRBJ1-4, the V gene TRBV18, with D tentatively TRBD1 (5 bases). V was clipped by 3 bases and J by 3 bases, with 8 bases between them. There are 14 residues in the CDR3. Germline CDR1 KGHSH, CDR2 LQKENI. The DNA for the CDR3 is TGTGCCAGCTCACCGCGACAGTCTAATGAAAAACTGTTTTTT. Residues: CASSPRQSNEKLFF.

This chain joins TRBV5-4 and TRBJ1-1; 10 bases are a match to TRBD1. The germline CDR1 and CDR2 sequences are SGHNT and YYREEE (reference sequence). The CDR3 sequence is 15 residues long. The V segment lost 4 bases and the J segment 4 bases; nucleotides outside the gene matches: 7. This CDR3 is CASSTRQGAFTEAFF. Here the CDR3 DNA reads TGTGCCAGCAGCACCCGACAGGGGGCGTTCACTGAAGCTTTCTTT.

CDR3 residues: CASSLSGPSYEQYF. DNA of the CDR3: TGTGCCAGCAGCTTAAGCGGGCCTTCCTACGAGCAGTACTTC. The chain employs TRBV11-2 and TRBJ2-7, with a tentative D call TRBD2 (6 bases). Looked up from germline, CDR1 is SGHAT and CDR2 is FQNNGV. The CDR3 runs to 14 residues. V lost 2 bases to trimming and J lost 1 base, with 9 bases between them.

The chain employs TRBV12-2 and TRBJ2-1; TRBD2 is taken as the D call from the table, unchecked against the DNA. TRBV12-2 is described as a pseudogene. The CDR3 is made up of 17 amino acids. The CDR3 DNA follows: TGTGCAAGTCGCTTAGCAAAGAAGTGGCGGGGTCGCAATGAGCAGTTCTTC. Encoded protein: CASRLAKKWRGRNEQFF.

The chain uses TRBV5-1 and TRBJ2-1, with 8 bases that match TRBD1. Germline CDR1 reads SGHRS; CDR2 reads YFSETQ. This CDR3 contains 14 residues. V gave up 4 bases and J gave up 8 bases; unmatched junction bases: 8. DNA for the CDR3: TGCGCCAGCAGCCACGGACAGGGCGGCGATGAGCAGTTCTTC. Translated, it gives CASSHGQGGDEQFF.

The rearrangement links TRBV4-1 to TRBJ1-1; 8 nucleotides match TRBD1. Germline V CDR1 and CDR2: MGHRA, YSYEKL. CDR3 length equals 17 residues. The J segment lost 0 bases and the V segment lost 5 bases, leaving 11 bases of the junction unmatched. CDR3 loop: CASSTRGLKTLNTEAFF. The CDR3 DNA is TGCGCCAGCAGCACCAGGGGGCTGAAAACCCTGAACACTGAAGCTTTCTTT.

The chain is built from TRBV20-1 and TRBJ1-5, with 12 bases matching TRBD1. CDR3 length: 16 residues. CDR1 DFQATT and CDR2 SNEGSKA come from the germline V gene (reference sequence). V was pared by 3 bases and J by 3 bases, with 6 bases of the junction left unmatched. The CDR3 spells CSASRRDRGLNQPQHF. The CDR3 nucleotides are TGCAGTGCTAGTCGCCGGGACAGGGGGCTCAATCAGCCCCAGCATTTT.

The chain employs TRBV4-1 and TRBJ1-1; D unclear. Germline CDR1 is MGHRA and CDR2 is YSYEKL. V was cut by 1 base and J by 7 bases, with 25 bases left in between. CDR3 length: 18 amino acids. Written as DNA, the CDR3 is TGCGCCAGCAGCCAAGGAGTATGGCAGCGCGGACCTAAGGGTGAAGCTTTCTTT. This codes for CASSQGVWQRGPKGEAFF.

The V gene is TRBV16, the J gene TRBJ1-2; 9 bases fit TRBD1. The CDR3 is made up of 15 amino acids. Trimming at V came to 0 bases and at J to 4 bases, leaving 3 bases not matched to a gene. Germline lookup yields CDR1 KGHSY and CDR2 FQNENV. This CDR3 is CASSQSPTGGYGYTF. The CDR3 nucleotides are TGTGCCAGCAGCCAATCCCCGACAGGGGGCTATGGCTACACCTTC.

CDR3 sequence reads: CASSLGTGGGYGYTF. As DNA, the CDR3 is TGTGCCAGTAGTCTCGGGACAGGGGGTGGCTATGGCTACACCTTC. The chain employs TRBV19 and TRBJ1-2; 11 positions match TRBD1. CDR1 is LNHDA, CDR2 SQIVND, per germline (reference sequence). CDR3 length: 15 amino acids. J was trimmed by 4 bases and V by 5 bases; bases with no gene match: 6. The full variable domain, completed using reference TRBV19 and TRBJ1-2, is DGGITQSPKYLFRKEGQNVTLSCEQNLNHDAMYWYRQDPGQGLRLIYYSQIVNDFQKGDIAEGYSVSREKKESFPLTVTSAQKNPTAFYLCASSLGTGGGYGYTFGSGTRLTVV.

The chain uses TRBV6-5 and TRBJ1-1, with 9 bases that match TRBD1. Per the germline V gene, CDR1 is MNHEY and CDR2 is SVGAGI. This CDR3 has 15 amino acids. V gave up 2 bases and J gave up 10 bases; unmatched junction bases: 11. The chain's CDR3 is CASSYGAPGQGGAFF. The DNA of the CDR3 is TGTGCCAGCAGTTACGGGGCCCCGGGACAGGGTGGAGCTTTCTTT.

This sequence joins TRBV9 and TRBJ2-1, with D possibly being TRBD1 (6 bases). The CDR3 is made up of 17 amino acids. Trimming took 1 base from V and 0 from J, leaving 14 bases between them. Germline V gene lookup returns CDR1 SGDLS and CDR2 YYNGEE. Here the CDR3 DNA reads TGTGCCAGCAGCGTAAAGGGGGACATGAGCTCCTACAATGAGCAGTTCTTC. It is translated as CASSVKGDMSSYNEQFF.

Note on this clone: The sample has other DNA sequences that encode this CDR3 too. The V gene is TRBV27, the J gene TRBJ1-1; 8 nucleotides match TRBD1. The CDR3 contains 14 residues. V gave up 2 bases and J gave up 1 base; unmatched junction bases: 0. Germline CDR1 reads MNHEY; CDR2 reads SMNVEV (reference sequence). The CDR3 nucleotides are TGTGCCAGCAGTTTACAGGGGGCGAACACTGAAGCTTTCTTT. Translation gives CASSLQGANTEAFF.

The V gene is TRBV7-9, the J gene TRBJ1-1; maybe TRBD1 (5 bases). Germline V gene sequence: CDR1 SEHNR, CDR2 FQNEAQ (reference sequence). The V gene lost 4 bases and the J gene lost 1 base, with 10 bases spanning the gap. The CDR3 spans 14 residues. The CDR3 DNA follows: TGTGCCAGCAGCTCCCATGGGGGGAACACTGAAGCTTTCTTT. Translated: CASSSHGGNTEAFF.

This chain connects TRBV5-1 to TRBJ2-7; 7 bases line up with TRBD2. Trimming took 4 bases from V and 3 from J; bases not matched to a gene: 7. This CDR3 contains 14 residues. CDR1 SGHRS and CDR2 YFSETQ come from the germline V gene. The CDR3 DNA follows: TGCGCCAGCAGCGCGGGGAGGACTAGCTACGAGCAGTACTTC. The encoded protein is CASSAGRTSYEQYF.

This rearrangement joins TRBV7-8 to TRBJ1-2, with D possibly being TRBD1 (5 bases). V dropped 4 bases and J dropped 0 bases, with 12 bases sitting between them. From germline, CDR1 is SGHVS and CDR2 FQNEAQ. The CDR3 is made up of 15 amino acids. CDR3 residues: CASSWDGGANYGYTF. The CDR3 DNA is TGTGCCAGCAGCTGGGACGGAGGGGCTAACTATGGCTACACCTTC.

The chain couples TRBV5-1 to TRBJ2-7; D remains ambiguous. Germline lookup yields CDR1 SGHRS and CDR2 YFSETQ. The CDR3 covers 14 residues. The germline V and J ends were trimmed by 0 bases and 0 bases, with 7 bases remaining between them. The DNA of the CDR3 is TGCGCCAGCAGCTTGGAGTGGAGCTCCTACGAGCAGTACTTC. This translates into CASSLEWSSYEQYF.

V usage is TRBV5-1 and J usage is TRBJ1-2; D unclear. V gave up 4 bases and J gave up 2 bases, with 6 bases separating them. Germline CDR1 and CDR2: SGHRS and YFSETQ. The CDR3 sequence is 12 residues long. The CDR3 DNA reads TGCGCCAGCAGCCCCACGAACTATGGCTACACCTTC. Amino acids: CASSPTNYGYTF.

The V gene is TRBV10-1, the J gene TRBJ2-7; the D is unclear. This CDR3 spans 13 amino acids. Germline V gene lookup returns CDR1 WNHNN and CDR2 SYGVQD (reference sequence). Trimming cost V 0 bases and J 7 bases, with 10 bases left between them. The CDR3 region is CASSESGGPEQYF. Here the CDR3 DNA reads TGCGCCAGCAGTGAGTCCGGCGGCCCGGAGCAGTACTTC.

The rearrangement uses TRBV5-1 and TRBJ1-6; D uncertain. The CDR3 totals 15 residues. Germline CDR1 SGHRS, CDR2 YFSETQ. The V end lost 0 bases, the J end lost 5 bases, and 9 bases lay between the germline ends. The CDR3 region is CASSLDVGNNSPLHF. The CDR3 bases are TGCGCCAGCAGCTTGGATGTCGGAAATAATTCACCCCTCCACTTT.